One and the same sample provided the 23 T cell receptor beta chains below, sequenced in a study of early T cells in non-severe SARS-CoV-2 infection (dated by TCRdb to 2020 to 2022). The library was generated by 5' RACE. The instrument was a NextSeq 500. The public reads were reanalyzed by TCRdb: fastp trimming at Q25, MiXCR alignment, in-frame beta chains only. Every CDR3 protein is listed once, alongside the most common genes and DNA of its rows. The sample has tens of thousands of distinct CDR3 sequences on record, 3% to 4% of them singletons. Together, the top ten hold over 3% of the sample. The sequenced sample was whole blood. The receptors were sampled from an adult who was a healthcare worker with PCR-confirmed SARS-CoV-2 infection or an uninfected control (not recorded which).

This clonotype came up many times. The V call is TRBV28, the J call TRBJ2-3, with 7 bases matching TRBD1. V dropped 4 bases and J dropped 1; count of bases not matched to a gene: 8. Germline V gene lookup returns CDR1 MDHEN and CDR2 SYDVKM. The CDR3 is 16 amino acids. The CDR3 coding sequence is TGTGCCAGCAGTTCCCCCCGGACAGGAGGCACAGATACGCAGTATTTT. It specifies CASSSPRTGGTDTQYF.

This clonotype has ten or more counts. The chain links TRBV7-3 to TRBJ1-1; D is uncertain. V was shortened by 5 bases and J by 3 bases, with 10 bases between the two germline ends. Germline CDR1 SGHTA, CDR2 FQGTGA. CDR3 length: 13 residues. CDR3 in DNA: TGTGCCAGCAGCCCCATGGGTTACACTGAAGCTTTCTTT. Amino acid sequence: CASSPMGYTEAFF.

This clonotype was detected ten times or more. V usage is TRBV11-2 and J usage is TRBJ2-1; 12 bases are a match to TRBD2. CDR1 and CDR2 from the germline V gene are SGHAT and FQNNGV. The length of the CDR3 is 15 residues. The J segment lost 9 bases and the V segment lost 4 bases, leaving 7 bases of the junction unmatched. The CDR3 DNA sequence: TGTGCCAGCAGCTCGACTAGCGGGAGAGGTGGTGAGCAGTTCTTC. Translation gives CASSSTSGRGGEQFF.

There are many counts of this clonotype. The chain recombines TRBV10-3 with TRBJ2-3; 11 bases agree with TRBD2. The CDR3 extends over 16 amino acids. Losses at the gene ends were 2 bases for V and 7 bases for J; bases not matched to a gene: 8. Per germline, CDR1 ENHRY and CDR2 SYGVKD. This CDR3 is CAISEQPGLAANTQYF. CDR3 nucleotides: TGTGCCATCAGTGAGCAGCCGGGACTAGCGGCGAATACGCAGTATTTT.

This clonotype was seen ten or more times. The chain combines TRBV21-1 with TRBJ2-7; TRBD1, the table's D call, was not compared with the DNA. TRBV21-1 is annotated as a pseudogene. The CDR3 spans 19 residues. The CDR3 DNA reads TGTGCCAGCAGCGGAACGCTCCGCGGGACAGGGATGAGCTCCTACGAGCAGTACTTC. Encoded protein: CASSGTLRGTGMSSYEQYF.

The chain links TRBV20-1 to TRBJ2-7, with 8 bases that match TRBD1. Germline loops: CDR1 DFQATT, CDR2 SNEGSKA (reference sequence). The CDR3 extends over 13 amino acids. After removal of 5 bases from V and 2 bases from J, the junction contained 5 bases not matched to a gene. The CDR3 DNA sequence: TGCAGTGCTCGCCAGACAGGGGCCTACGAGCAGTACTTC. It codes for CSARQTGAYEQYF.

This clonotype was counted ten times or more. The J gene is TRBJ2-7, the V gene TRBV12-3 or TRBV12-4, with D possibly TRBD1 on 5 matching bases. Trimming took off 3 bases at V and 3 bases at J, with 12 bases between the two ends. This CDR3 is 14 amino acids long. The CDR3 is CASSFGASDYEQYF. CDR3 DNA sequence: TGTGCCAGCAGTTTTGGGGCTTCGGACTACGAGCAGTACTTC.

This clonotype was counted ten times or more. This chain links TRBV7-3 with TRBJ2-1; perhaps TRBD2 as D (5 bases). Trimming left V 2 bases short and J 2 bases short, with 7 bases between. CDR1 is SGHTA, CDR2 FQGTGA, per germline. The CDR3 runs 14 residues. CDR3 DNA sequence: TGTGCCAGCAGCTTAGGACTCGCCTACAATGAGCAGTTCTTC. It is translated as CASSLGLAYNEQFF.

The rearrangement joins TRBV6-2 or TRBV6-3 to TRBJ2-3; D is unresolved. Germline V gene lookup returns CDR1 MNHEY and CDR2 SVGEGT. The length of the CDR3 is 14 residues. The germline V and J ends were trimmed by 3 bases and 3 bases, with 10 bases remaining between them. CDR3 sequence: CASSYILGTDTQYF. The CDR3, as DNA: TGTGCCAGCAGTTATATCCTGGGGACAGATACGCAGTATTTT.

Many counts were recorded for this clonotype. CDR3 protein: CASSLTGSAQPQHF. As DNA, the CDR3 is TGTGCCAGCAGCCTTACAGGGAGCGCTCAGCCCCAGCATTTT. The chain links TRBV6-6 to TRBJ1-5, with D perhaps matching TRBD1 (6 bases). With 6 bases removed from V and 6 bases from J, the gap between germline ends came to 15 bases. The CDR3 loop spans 14 amino acids. From germline, CDR1 is MNHNY and CDR2 SVGAGI (reference sequence).

This clonotype was detected many times. V is TRBV19 and J is TRBJ2-2; D perhaps matches TRBD2 (6 bases). This CDR3 is built from 16 residues. The ends were cut back, 1 base at V and 2 bases at J, with 11 bases in the middle. Germline V CDR1 and CDR2: LNHDA, SQIVND (reference sequence). In DNA form, the CDR3 reads TGTGCCAGTAGTATAGGGGCGGGGATCAACACCGGGGAGCTGTTTTTT. Protein sequence: CASSIGAGINTGELFF. Full variable domain (rest looked up from reference TRBV19 and TRBJ2-2): DGGITQSPKYLFRKEGQNVTLSCEQNLNHDAMYWYRQDPGQGLRLIYYSQIVNDFQKGDIAEGYSVSREKKESFPLTVTSAQKNPTAFYLCASSIGAGINTGELFFGEGSRLTVL.

This sequence joins TRBV5-1 and TRBJ2-7; D call uncertain. The germline CDR1 and CDR2 sequences are SGHRS and YFSETQ. The V and J ends lost 0 bases and 6 bases respectively, with 7 bases between them. The CDR3 consists of 12 residues. The CDR3, as DNA: TGCGCCAGCAGCTTGGGAGACGCCGAGCAGTACTTC. This codes for CASSLGDAEQYF.

This clonotype is medium-sized. J is TRBJ2-7 and V is TRBV5-1; possible D gene TRBD2, 6 bases. Trimming stripped 4 bases from V and 2 bases from J, with 16 bases between. The CDR3 totals 15 residues. Germline assignment: CDR1 SGHRS and CDR2 YFSETQ. The CDR3 sequence: CASSPGVGPTYEQYF. CDR3 nucleotides: TGCGCCAGCAGCCCGGGGGTAGGTCCTACCTACGAGCAGTACTTC.

In this sample, this clonotype turned up a few times. This chain uses TRBV11-2 with TRBJ1-1; D not certain. CDR3 length equals 14 residues. V lost 0 bases to trimming and J lost 4 bases, with 9 bases between them. Germline CDR1 reads SGHAT; CDR2 reads FQNNGV. The CDR3 nucleotides are TGTGCCAGCAGCTTAGATATGGAGGGCACTGAAGCTTTCTTT. Translation: CASSLDMEGTEAFF.

This clonotype occurred many times. The chain links TRBV5-1 to TRBJ2-5; D gene ambiguous. The CDR3 is made up of 14 amino acids. V was trimmed by 4 bases and J by 5 bases, leaving 15 bases between them. The germline V gene has CDR1 SGHRS and CDR2 YFSETQ. The CDR3, as DNA: TGCGCCAGCAGCATCCCAAGAGGCCAGGAGACCCAGTACTTC. Translated: CASSIPRGQETQYF. Using reference TRBV5-1 and TRBJ2-5 for the parts outside the CDR3, the full variable domain is KAGVTQTPRYLIKTRGQQVTLSCSPISGHRSVSWYQQTPGQGLQFLFEYFSETQRNKGNFPGRFSGRQFSNSRSEMNVSTLELGDSALYLCASSIPRGQETQYFGPGTRLLVL.

There are many counts of this clonotype. The chain couples TRBV10-2 to TRBJ1-1; TRBD1 matches 7 bases. The CDR3 is 16 residues long. Germline CDR1 is WSHSY and CDR2 is SAAADI. V was pared by 2 bases and J by 6 bases, with 12 bases of the junction left unmatched. The CDR3 loop reads CASSEVIGGPGPEAFF. The CDR3 DNA reads TGCGCCAGCAGTGAGGTGATAGGGGGCCCTGGCCCTGAAGCTTTCTTT.

This clonotype has a count of ten or more. The rearrangement uses TRBV20-1 and TRBJ1-2, with 10 bases aligning to TRBD1. The CDR3 runs 14 residues. With 3 bases clipped from V and 3 bases from J, the junction kept 4 bases outside the gene matches. CDR1 and CDR2 from the germline V gene are DFQATT and SNEGSKA (reference sequence). CDR3 sequence (DNA): TGCAGTGCTAGGAAGACAGGGGGCGACTATGGCTACACCTTC. Amino acids: CSARKTGGDYGYTF.

This clonotype was observed many times. This rearrangement joins TRBV11-2 to TRBJ2-7; 7 nucleotides align to TRBD1. V lost 4 bases, J lost 4 bases, and 7 bases stayed unmatched. The CDR3 is made up of 14 amino acids. The germline V gene encodes CDR1 SGHAT and CDR2 FQNNGV. The CDR3 loop is CASSSQTGTYEQYF. The CDR3 DNA reads as TGTGCCAGCAGCTCTCAGACAGGGACATACGAGCAGTACTTC.

This clonotype counts as medium-sized. V and J are TRBV19 and TRBJ1-5, with 9 bases matching TRBD1. This CDR3 contains 16 residues. V lost 3 bases to trimming and J lost 2 bases; unmatched junction nucleotides: 5. CDR1 LNHDA and CDR2 SQIVND come from the germline V gene (reference sequence). The CDR3 is CASSIRTGAGNQPQHF. CDR3 bases: TGTGCCAGTAGTATCCGGACAGGGGCGGGCAATCAGCCCCAGCATTTT.

This clonotype was seen repeatedly, ten times or more. The chain has TRBV12-3 or TRBV12-4 and TRBJ2-5; 9 nucleotides align to TRBD2. The CDR3 contains 17 residues. With 5 bases clipped from V and 1 base from J, the junction kept 11 bases outside the gene matches. CDR3 amino acids: CASSPSTGREGQETQYF. CDR3 sequence (DNA): TGTGCCAGCAGTCCCTCGACGGGGCGGGAGGGCCAAGAGACCCAGTACTTC.

The chain carries TRBV24-1 and TRBJ2-1; possibly TRBD2 for D (5 bases). The ends were cut back, 11 bases at V and 7 bases at J, with 8 bases in the middle. The CDR3 is 10 residues long. Germline loops: CDR1 KGHDR, CDR2 SFDVKD. The CDR3 DNA follows: TGTGCCATAGGAGGAAATGAGCAGTTCTTC. This codes for CAIGGNEQFF.

This clonotype has only one observation. The J gene is TRBJ2-2, the V gene TRBV6-6; no clear D. V gave up 2 bases and J gave up 8 bases, with 6 bases separating them. The V gene's germline CDR1 is MNHNY and CDR2 SVGAGI (reference sequence). The length of the CDR3 is 12 residues. This chain's CDR3 is CASSYETGELFF. The CDR3 DNA reads as TGTGCCAGCAGTTACGAGACAGGGGAGCTGTTTTTT.

The table lists this clonotype with many counts. The rearrangement joins TRBV11-2 to TRBJ2-3; 8 bases match TRBD1. With V trimmed by 3 bases and J by 2 bases, 7 bases remained unmatched. This CDR3 spans 16 amino acids. CDR1 and CDR2 from the germline V gene are SGHAT and FQNNGV. The CDR3, as DNA: TGTGCCAGCAGCTTGACAGGGGACCCCACCACAGATACGCAGTATTTT. Protein: CASSLTGDPTTDTQYF.